This passage covers 29 T cell receptor beta chains from one sample sequenced in a study of blood T cell repertoires in COVID-19. Only in-frame clones appear in the TCRdb table, and some are missing; sequencing was by immunoSEQ multiplex PCR. The sample shows tens of thousands of clones, 80% to 90% of them seen only once. Sample: peripheral blood. The receptors derive from a woman aged 70-85 years with acute or convalescent COVID-19.

The rearrangement joins TRBV3-1 (or the pseudogene TRBV3-2) to TRBJ1-1; 8 positions agree with TRBD1. Germline V gene lookup returns CDR1 LGHDT and CDR2 YNNKEL (reference sequence). The CDR3 has 15 residues. Trimming took 2 bases from V and 1 from J; bases not matched to a gene: 3. In DNA, the CDR3 is TGTGCCAGCAGCCAATCGGACAGGGCGAACACTGAAGCTTTCTTT. The encoded protein is CASSQSDRANTEAFF.

The genes are TRBV30 and TRBJ1-6; D is ambiguous. This CDR3 region has 12 residues. Deletions cut 5 bases from V and 10 bases from J, with 12 bases between. CDR1 GTSNPN and CDR2 SVGIG come from the germline V gene (reference sequence). CDR3 nucleotides: TGTGCCTGGGCGACGGGGATGTCACCCCTCCACTTT. It encodes CAWATGMSPLHF.

The gene calls are TRBV10-3 and TRBJ1-4; D may be TRBD1 (6 bases). Deletions cut 6 bases from V and 5 bases from J, with 16 bases between. Per the germline V gene, CDR1 is ENHRY and CDR2 is SYGVKD. This CDR3 contains 15 residues. The CDR3 sequence: CAIRDPTGENEKLFF. CDR3 sequence (DNA): TGTGCCATCAGGGACCCGACAGGAGAAAATGAAAAACTGTTTTTT.

V usage is TRBV5-6 and J usage is TRBJ1-4; D is ambiguous. V lost 4 bases to trimming and J lost 4 bases, with 14 bases between them. The CDR3 loop spans 15 amino acids. Germline CDR1 is SGHDT and CDR2 is YYEEEE. CDR3 in DNA: TGTGCCAGCAGCCCTAGAAGAGATTATAATGAAAAACTGTTTTTT. Protein product: CASSPRRDYNEKLFF.

The V gene is TRBV3-1 (or the pseudogene TRBV3-2), the J gene TRBJ2-1, with D maybe TRBD2 (6 bases). CDR3 length equals 16 residues. CDR1 LGHDT and CDR2 YNNKEL come from the germline V gene (reference sequence). With 5 bases removed from V and 4 bases from J, the gap between germline ends came to 18 bases. CDR3 region: CASSSGGAGYYNEQFF. As DNA, the CDR3 is TGTGCCAGCAGCTCGGGTGGAGCGGGCTATTACAATGAGCAGTTCTTC.

The V gene is TRBV13, the J gene TRBJ2-7, with TRBD1 identical over 11 bases. V lost 4 bases to trimming and J lost 2 bases; unmatched junction nucleotides: 4. Germline V CDR1 and CDR2: PRHDT, FYEKMQ (reference sequence). This CDR3 comprises 15 residues. The CDR3 DNA follows: TGTGCCAGCAGCTGGGACAGGGGGTTCACCTACGAGCAGTACTTC. It encodes CASSWDRGFTYEQYF.

The rearrangement uses TRBV7-9 and TRBJ1-4; tentative D call: TRBD1 (6 bases). CDR3 length: 15 amino acids. V lost 5 bases and J 0 bases, leaving 10 bases between the germline ends. Germline V gene sequence: CDR1 SEHNR, CDR2 FQNEAQ (reference sequence). DNA for the CDR3: TGTGCCAGCAGCATACAGGGCGCAACTAATGAAAAACTGTTTTTT. It codes for CASSIQGATNEKLFF.

V usage is TRBV6-2 or TRBV6-3 and J usage is TRBJ1-5; no definite D call. Germline V gene data show CDR1 as MNHEY and CDR2 as SVGEGT. V lost 4 bases and J lost 4, with 11 bases in between. There are 14 residues in the CDR3. The CDR3 region has the DNA TGTGCCAGCAGTTTCACCGCGGGGAATCAGCCCCAGCATTTT. It yields the protein CASSFTAGNQPQHF.

The chain employs TRBV27 and TRBJ1-5, with a weak D call TRBD1 (5 bases). Germline V CDR1 and CDR2: MNHEY, SMNVEV (reference sequence). V was trimmed by 6 bases and J by 0 bases, leaving 12 bases between them. The CDR3 spans 15 residues. The CDR3 DNA is TGTGCCAGCAGGGAAACAGGCCTTAGCAATCAGCCCCAGCATTTT. Encoded protein: CASRETGLSNQPQHF.

The chain uses TRBV6-5 and TRBJ2-5; D is ambiguous. This CDR3 spans 12 amino acids. V was trimmed by 7 bases and J by 2 bases, leaving 8 bases between them. Germline V gives CDR1 MNHEY, CDR2 SVGAGI. The CDR3 here is CASKSVQETQYF. CDR3 DNA sequence: TGTGCCAGCAAGAGCGTACAAGAGACCCAGTACTTC.

The chain is built from TRBV9 and TRBJ2-2; TRBD1 aligns across 7 bases. Germline V CDR1 and CDR2: SGDLS, YYNGEE. The trim removed 5 bases at V and 5 bases at J, leaving 6 bases unmatched. The CDR3 loop spans 14 amino acids. CDR3 bases: TGTGCCAGCAGGCCGACAGGGCAAACCGGGGAGCTGTTTTTT. Protein product: CASRPTGQTGELFF.

The chain links TRBV5-1 to TRBJ1-1, with 7 bases aligning to TRBD1. The CDR3 spans 16 residues. V dropped 0 bases and J dropped 5; count of bases not matched to a gene: 10. Germline V gene lookup returns CDR1 SGHRS and CDR2 YFSETQ. The chain's CDR3 is CASSLAGGQTGTEAFF. The CDR3 DNA sequence: TGCGCCAGCAGCTTGGCAGGGGGTCAAACGGGAACTGAAGCTTTCTTT.

The chain carries TRBV5-1 and TRBJ2-5; 8 bases match TRBD2. The CDR3 has 14 residues. Per the germline V gene, CDR1 is SGHRS and CDR2 is YFSETQ. After removal of 3 bases from V and 1 base from J, the junction contained 2 bases not matched to a gene. The CDR3 reads CASSWGLVQETQYF. For the CDR3, the DNA is TGCGCCAGCAGCTGGGGACTAGTCCAAGAGACCCAGTACTTC.

This clone was seen more than once but under ten times. The chain links TRBV7-9 to TRBJ1-4; 7 nucleotides align to TRBD1. Per germline, CDR1 SEHNR and CDR2 FQNEAQ (reference sequence). The J segment lost 5 bases and the V segment lost 4 bases, leaving 7 bases of the junction unmatched. The CDR3 has 15 amino acids. The CDR3 reads CASSSISGGNEKLFF. CDR3 coding DNA: TGTGCCAGCAGCTCAATATCAGGGGGAAATGAAAAACTGTTTTTT.

The chain has TRBV7-2 and TRBJ2-7, with D possibly TRBD1 on 6 matching bases. The germline V and J ends were trimmed by 3 bases and 3 bases, with 15 bases remaining between them. Germline CDR1 reads SGHTA; CDR2 reads FQGNSA. The CDR3 runs to 15 residues. In nucleotides, the CDR3 is TGTGCCAGCAGCTTCGGCAGGGGACCTAACTACGAGCAGTACTTC. This translates into CASSFGRGPNYEQYF.

In its sample, this clone was seen a few times. The V and J genes are TRBV18 and TRBJ2-1; TRBD1 aligns across 8 bases. CDR3 length: 13 residues. Unmatched junction bases numbered 4, after V lost 6 bases and J lost 6 bases. Germline V lookup: CDR1 KGHSH, CDR2 LQKENI. CDR3 sequence (DNA): TGTGCCAGCTCGTCAGGACAGGGCAATGAGCAGTTCTTC. Translating gives CASSSGQGNEQFF.

This chain joins TRBV10-2 and TRBJ2-1, with a tentative D call TRBD2 (6 bases). The V end lost 6 bases, the J end lost 0 bases, and 9 bases lay between the germline ends. Germline CDR1 and CDR2: WSHSY and SAAADI. This CDR3 contains 14 residues. The CDR3 nucleotides are TGCGCCAGCAGAGACGGGAGCTCCTACAATGAGCAGTTCTTC. Encoded protein: CASRDGSSYNEQFF.

This clone occurred a few times. The V and J genes are TRBV10-3 and TRBJ2-7; a possible D gene is TRBD1 (6 bases). Trimming pared 9 bases from V and 1 base from J, leaving 10 bases between. The V gene's germline CDR1 is ENHRY and CDR2 SYGVKD. The CDR3 spans 12 residues. CDR3 loop: CAMGDISYEQYF. DNA of the CDR3: TGTGCCATGGGGGACATTTCCTACGAGCAGTACTTC.

The rearrangement joins TRBV3-1 (or the pseudogene TRBV3-2) to TRBJ1-1; D gene uncertain. The V gene's germline CDR1 is LGHDT and CDR2 YNNKEL (reference sequence). The germline V and J ends were trimmed by 2 bases and 1 base, with 5 bases remaining between them. The CDR3 totals 13 residues. The CDR3 DNA reads as TGTGCCAGCAGCCAAACAGCGAACACTGAAGCTTTCTTT. It codes for CASSQTANTEAFF.

V and J are TRBV3-1 (or the pseudogene TRBV3-2) and TRBJ2-7; tentatively, D is TRBD1 (5 bases). V gave up 1 base and J gave up 6 bases, with 16 bases separating them. The CDR3 loop spans 15 amino acids. Germline V gives CDR1 LGHDT, CDR2 YNNKEL (reference sequence). CDR3 DNA: TGTGCCAGCAGCCAAGCTTGGGGCGCAAAGGGCGAGCAGTACTTC. Amino acids: CASSQAWGAKGEQYF.

This clone was recorded once. The V and J genes are TRBV19 and TRBJ1-2; a weak D match, TRBD1 (6 bases). V shed 3 bases and J shed 5 bases, with 7 bases lying between them. Germline lookup yields CDR1 LNHDA and CDR2 SQIVND (reference sequence). The CDR3 contains 12 residues. DNA for the CDR3: TGTGCCAGTAGTATCGGACAGTATGGCTACACCTTC. It is translated as CASSIGQYGYTF.

The rearrangement links TRBV11-2 to TRBJ2-5; 7 nucleotides align to TRBD2. The CDR3 length is 13 residues. J gave up 5 bases and V 5 bases, and 5 bases lay outside the gene matches. Germline CDR1 reads SGHAT; CDR2 reads FQNNGV. The CDR3 protein is CASSPTGGETQYF. The CDR3 DNA reads as TGTGCCAGCAGCCCCACCGGGGGGGAGACCCAGTACTTC.

The chain combines TRBV29-1 with TRBJ2-1; tentatively, D is TRBD1 (5 bases). In germline, CDR1 is SQVTM, CDR2 ANQGSEA. This CDR3 contains 16 residues. Trimming took off 4 bases at V and 9 bases at J, with 25 bases between the two ends. In nucleotides, the CDR3 is TGCAGCGTTGTTCCGGACATAATTTCAAGGGCAGGTGAGCAGTTCTTC. Protein product: CSVVPDIISRAGEQFF.

The chain links TRBV7-3 to TRBJ2-7; D is possibly TRBD1 (5 bases). The CDR3 length is 14 residues. Germline assignment: CDR1 SGHTA and CDR2 FQGTGA. V gave up 5 bases and J gave up 5 bases, with 16 bases separating them. CDR3 bases: TGTGCCAGCAGCCCGGATCAGGGTAGGCACGAGCAGTACTTC. It is translated as CASSPDQGRHEQYF.

The chain joins TRBV6-5 to TRBJ2-1; TRBD2 matches 11 bases. This CDR3 contains 14 residues. Trimming removed 6 bases from V and 5 bases from J; junction bases left unmatched: 3. Per germline, CDR1 MNHEY and CDR2 SVGAGI. In nucleotides, the CDR3 is TGTGCCAGCAGGGGACTAGCGGCCAACAATGAGCAGTTCTTC. Its translation is CASRGLAANNEQFF.

This clone was observed a handful of times. Written as DNA, the CDR3 is TGTGCCAGCAGAGGGGACAGGGGGCTGAGCTACACCTTC. Encoded protein: CASRGDRGLSYTF. J is TRBJ1-2 and V is TRBV27; 12 nucleotides align to TRBD1. Per the germline V gene, CDR1 is MNHEY and CDR2 is SMNVEV (reference sequence). CDR3 length: 13 amino acids. The V gene end was trimmed by 6 bases and the J gene end by 9 bases; junction bases not matched to a gene: 5.

The chain combines TRBV9 with TRBJ2-2; 10 nucleotides agree with TRBD2. V was pared by 4 bases and J by 1 base, with 4 bases of the junction left unmatched. Germline loops: CDR1 SGDLS, CDR2 YYNGEE. The CDR3 length is 16 residues. The DNA of the CDR3 is TGTGCCAGCAGCACTCGACTAGCGGGGAACACCGGGGAGCTGTTTTTT. Amino acid sequence: CASSTRLAGNTGELFF.

V usage is TRBV6-5 and J usage is TRBJ2-7; possible D gene TRBD1, 6 bases. Germline V CDR1 and CDR2: MNHEY, SVGAGI. V lost 5 bases, J lost 0 bases, and 14 bases lay in between. This CDR3 has 15 residues. The CDR3 is CASSRDRSSSYEQYF. The CDR3 DNA reads TGTGCCAGCAGTAGAGACAGGTCAAGCTCCTACGAGCAGTACTTC.

CDR3 bases: TGTGCCAGCAGCCCTTGGCGAGGACGTAGCGCCACCGGGGAGCTGTTTTTT. Translation gives CASSPWRGRSATGELFF. The chain combines TRBV5-4 with TRBJ2-2, with D possibly TRBD2 on 5 matching bases. The CDR3 sequence is 17 residues long. Germline V lookup: CDR1 SGHNT, CDR2 YYREEE (reference sequence). V lost 4 bases and J lost 4, with 20 bases in between.